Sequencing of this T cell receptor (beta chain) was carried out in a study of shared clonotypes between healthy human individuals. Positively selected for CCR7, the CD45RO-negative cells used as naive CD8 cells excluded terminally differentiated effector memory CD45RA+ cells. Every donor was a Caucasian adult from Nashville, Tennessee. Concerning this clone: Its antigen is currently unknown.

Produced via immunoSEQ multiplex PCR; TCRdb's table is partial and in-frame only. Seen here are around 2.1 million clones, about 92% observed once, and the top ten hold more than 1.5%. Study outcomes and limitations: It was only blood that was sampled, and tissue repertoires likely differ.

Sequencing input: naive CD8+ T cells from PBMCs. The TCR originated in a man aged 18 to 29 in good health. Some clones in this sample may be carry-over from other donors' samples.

The CDR3 loop reads CAISDKQGGNTEAFF. The CDR3 DNA sequence: TGTGCCATCAGTGATAAGCAGGGCGGTAACACTGAAGCTTTCTTT. The chain combines TRBV10-3 with TRBJ1-1, with D perhaps TRBD1 (5 bases). Germline loops: CDR1 ENHRY, CDR2 SYGVKD. The V and J ends lost 3 bases and 2 bases respectively, with 13 bases between them. This CDR3 contains 15 residues.